These T cell receptor beta chains were read from a single sample in a study of CD4+ T cells in melanoma. The repertoire was sequenced with immunoSEQ multiplex PCR; TCRdb's copy has only in-frame clones and lacks some. Here the sample spans 50,000 or so clones, 89% being singletons. Sample: peripheral blood. The receptors come from a human donor with melanoma. Each CDR3 is given with its conserved first and last residue. A D gene is named only where the DNA matches it firmly. The size entry is marked missing in some rows and otherwise reads once, few, many or a size class.

j_call v_call d_call clone_size cdr3_aa cdr3_nt
TRBJ1-2 TRBV4-2 . . CASSQGVGTQGYTF TGTGCCAGCAGCCAAGGGGTCGGGACTCAAGGCTACACCTTC
TRBJ1-2 TRBV5-4 TRBD1 once CASSRDRGGNYGYTF TGTGCCAGCAGCCGGGACAGGGGAGGTAACTATGGCTACACCTTC
TRBJ1-2 TRBV9 . . CASSVEATGGEDGYTF TGTGCCAGCAGCGTAGAGGCAACGGGGGGAGAGGATGGCTACACCTTC
TRBJ1-5 TRBV2 . . CASSELRDTHSNQPQHF TGTGCCAGCAGTGAATTGAGGGACACCCATAGCAATCAGCCCCAGCATTTT
TRBJ2-2 TRBV7-9 . . CASSFGGTGELFF TGTGCCAGCAGCTTCGGTGGCACCGGGGAGCTGTTTTTT
TRBJ1-5 TRBV19 TRBD1 few CATRQGAYDQPQHF TGTGCCACCCGACAGGGGGCTTATGATCAGCCCCAGCATTTT
TRBJ1-1 TRBV7-2 . . CASTFTGFTEAFF TGTGCCAGCACCTTTACAGGGTTCACTGAAGCTTTCTTT
TRBJ1-2 TRBV7-9 . . CASSPTLESINYGYTF TGTGCCAGCAGCCCTACCCTGGAGAGTATCAACTATGGCTACACCTTC
TRBJ1-1 TRBV11-1 . . CASSQGRNTEAFF TGTGCCAGCAGCCAGGGACGGAACACTGAAGCTTTCTTT
TRBJ1-2 TRBV6-1 . . CASREAGAHGYTF TGTGCCAGCAGAGAGGCGGGGGCTCATGGCTACACCTTC
TRBJ2-1 TRBV5-8 TRBD1 . CASNDRGSFSYNEQFF TGTGCCAGCAACGACAGGGGATCCTTCTCCTACAATGAGCAGTTCTTC
TRBJ2-1 TRBV30 . . CASGGGGTSYNEQFF TGTGCCTCGGGCGGGGGCGGGACCTCCTACAATGAGCAGTTCTTC
TRBJ1-1 TRBV2 . . CASSVAGENTEAFF TGTGCCAGCAGTGTCGCAGGGGAGAACACTGAAGCTTTCTTT
TRBJ1-1 TRBV28 . few CASNGPEAFF TGTGCCAGCAATGGGCCTGAAGCTTTCTTT
TRBJ2-1 TRBV5-1 . . CASSLSRGPNEQFF TGCGCCAGCAGCTTGAGTCGCGGCCCCAATGAGCAGTTCTTC
TRBJ1-5 TRBV6-1 . . CASSDAEFSNQPQHF TGTGCCAGCAGTGACGCGGAGTTCAGCAATCAGCCCCAGCATTTT
TRBJ2-7 TRBV27 TRBD1 once CASGTGTGPYEQYF TGTGCCAGCGGGACCGGGACAGGGCCCTACGAGCAGTACTTC
TRBJ2-3 TRBV20-1 . . CSAHRDTQYF TGCAGTGCTCACCGAGATACGCAGTATTTT
TRBJ1-2 TRBV20-1 . . CSARAKAGYTF TGCAGTGCTAGAGCCAAAGCGGGCTACACCTTC
TRBJ2-3 TRBV11-3 TRBD2 once CASSYSGGDYTQYF TGTGCCAGCAGCTATAGCGGGGGGGACTATACGCAGTATTTT
TRBJ2-1 TRBV7-6 TRBD2 few CASSSSGLAGGPYNEQFF TGTGCCAGCAGCTCCTCCGGGCTAGCGGGGGGCCCCTACAATGAGCAGTTCTTC
TRBJ1-2 TRBV11-2 . . CASSLDRGSGCYTF TGTGCCAGCAGCTTAGATCGGGGATCGGGGTGCTACACCTTC
TRBJ2-2 TRBV25-1 . . CASSSGITGELFF TGTGCCAGCAGCTCGGGGATTACCGGGGAGCTGTTTTTT
TRBJ1-1 TRBV7-2 . few CASSLRGNTEAFF TGTGCCAGCAGCTTAAGGGGTAACACTGAAGCTTTCTTT
TRBJ2-7 TRBV19 . . CASSPGQSIYEQYF TGTGCCAGTAGTCCCGGACAGAGTATATACGAGCAGTACTTC
TRBJ1-1 TRBV7-2 . . CASSFFGRDTEAFF TGTGCCAGCAGCTTCTTCGGAAGGGACACTGAAGCTTTCTTT
TRBJ1-2 TRBV6-5 . . CASSMAINYGYTF TGTGCCAGCAGCATGGCGATTAACTATGGCTACACCTTC
TRBJ2-1 TRBV7-9 . . CASSLGGEQFF TGTGCCAGCAGCTTAGGAGGTGAGCAGTTCTTC
TRBJ1-1 TRBV6-1 . . CASSEYRGTNTEAFF TGTGCCAGCAGTGAATATCGGGGAACGAACACTGAAGCTTTCTTT
TRBJ1-2 TRBV7-3 . . CASSPRGGPNYGYTF TGTGCCAGCAGCCCCCGGGGGGGACCTAACTATGGCTACACCTTC
TRBJ1-1 TRBV29-1 TRBD1 . CSVKQGAVNTEAFF TGCAGCGTCAAACAGGGGGCCGTGAACACTGAAGCTTTCTTT
TRBJ1-6 TRBV15 TRBD1 . CATSRDRTGINSPLHF TGTGCCACCAGCAGAGATAGGACAGGGATAAATTCACCCCTCCACTTT
TRBJ2-1 TRBV4-1 TRBD1 . CASSSTGDEQFF TGCGCCAGCAGCTCGACAGGGGACGAGCAGTTCTTC
TRBJ2-3 TRBV5-1 . once CASSLGGYTDTQYF TGCGCCAGCAGTCTGGGGGGATACACAGATACGCAGTATTTT
TRBJ1-1 TRBV5-6 . . CASSLWVNTEAFF TGTGCCAGCAGCTTGTGGGTGAACACTGAAGCTTTCTTT
TRBJ1-1 TRBV6-1 . . CASSDWGVLNTEAFF TGTGCCAGCAGTGACTGGGGGGTGTTGAACACTGAAGCTTTCTTT
TRBJ2-3 TRBV5-4 TRBD2 once CASSLGPIAGETDTQYF TGTGCCAGCAGCTTGGGTCCTATAGCGGGGGAAACAGATACGCAGTATTTT
TRBJ1-2 TRBV7-9 . . CASAKGIYGYTF TGTGCCAGCGCCAAAGGGATCTATGGCTACACCTTC
TRBJ2-5 TRBV7-9 TRBD2 . CASSSGGETQYF TGTGCCAGCAGCTCCGGGGGGGAGACCCAGTACTTC
TRBJ2-7 TRBV28 . . CASSSISTGHYEQYF TGTGCCAGCAGTTCAATCTCGACGGGACACTACGAGCAGTACTTC
TRBJ1-5 TRBV7-9 . . CASSDRPGDQPQHF TGTGCCAGCAGCGATAGACCAGGGGATCAGCCCCAGCATTTT
TRBJ2-7 TRBV27 . few CASSLGYRSYEQYF TGTGCCAGCAGTTTGGGGTACAGGTCCTACGAGCAGTACTTC
TRBJ1-2 TRBV9 . . CASSPSDSNYGYTF TGTGCCAGCAGCCCGTCGGATTCTAACTATGGCTACACCTTC
TRBJ2-1 TRBV10-2 . . CASSEGPDYNEQFF TGCGCCAGCAGTGAGGGCCCGGACTACAATGAGCAGTTCTTC
TRBJ2-3 TRBV5-8 . . CASSLQNTDTQYF TGTGCCAGCAGCTTACAGAACACAGATACGCAGTATTTT
TRBJ2-5 TRBV7-6 . . CASSLGGSLSETQYF TGTGCCAGCAGCTTAGGGGGCTCGCTATCAGAGACCCAGTACTTC
TRBJ1-1 TRBV27 . few CASSLYTGLNTEAFF TGTGCCAGCAGTTTATATACAGGGCTAAACACTGAAGCTTTCTTT
TRBJ2-5 TRBV15 . . CATSRDKGQAETQYF TGTGCCACCAGCAGAGATAAGGGACAAGCGGAGACCCAGTACTTC
TRBJ2-1 TRBV27 TRBD1 . CASSWGTGGLDEQFF TGTGCCAGCAGTTGGGGGACAGGGGGCTTGGATGAGCAGTTCTTC
TRBJ2-7 TRBV4-1 TRBD1 . CASSHHGTGGTYEQYF TGCGCCAGCAGCCACCACGGGACAGGGGGAACCTACGAGCAGTACTTC
TRBJ1-2 TRBV7-9 . . CASSLSGVNYGYTF TGTGCCAGCAGCTTAAGTGGCGTAAACTATGGCTACACCTTC
TRBJ1-2 TRBV11-2 . . CASSLGVRRSSSGGYTF TGTGCCAGCAGCTTAGGGGTGCGGCGGAGCTCCTCGGGGGGCTACACCTTC